This T cell receptor beta chain was obtained from a study of CD8+CD57+ T cells in acquired aplastic anemia. This clonotype has more than one count but fewer than ten. Unmatched junction bases numbered 5, after V lost 4 bases and J lost 9 bases. Germline V gene lookup returns CDR1 SGHTA and CDR2 FQGNSA. The CDR3 sequence is 13 residues long. Profiling that covered TCR beta VDJ and CDR3 relied on genomic DNA as its template. TCRdb passed the reads through MiXCR, listing each CDR3 protein once. The top ten hold roughly 1.8% of the sample, which has under 200,000 distinct CDR3 sequences, 48% seen once. Patients who underwent sequencing had shown CD8+CD57+ cell expansion by flow cytometry. Among the patients, all had severe acquired aplastic anemia.

The rearrangement links TRBV7-2 to TRBJ2-7; 11 bases line up with TRBD1. The sample consisted of sorted CD4+, CD8+, or CD8+CD57+ T cells (not recorded which) from PBMCs. The TCR comes from a human donor with aplastic anemia. The CDR3 loop reads CASSYGQGARQYF. The CDR3 coding sequence is TGTGCCAGCAGCTATGGACAGGGGGCGAGGCAGTACTTC.